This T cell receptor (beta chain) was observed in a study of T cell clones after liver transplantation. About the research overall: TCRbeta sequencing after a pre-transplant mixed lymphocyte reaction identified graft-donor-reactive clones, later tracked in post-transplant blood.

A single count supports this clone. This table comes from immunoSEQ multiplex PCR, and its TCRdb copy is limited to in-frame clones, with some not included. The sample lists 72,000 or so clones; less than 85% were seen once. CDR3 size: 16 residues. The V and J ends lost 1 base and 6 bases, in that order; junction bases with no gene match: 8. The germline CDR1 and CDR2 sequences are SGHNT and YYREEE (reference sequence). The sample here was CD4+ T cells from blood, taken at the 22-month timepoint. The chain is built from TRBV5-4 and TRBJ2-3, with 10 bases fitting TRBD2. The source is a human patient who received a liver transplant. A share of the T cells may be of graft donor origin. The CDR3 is CASSLPLAGARDTQYF. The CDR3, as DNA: TGTGCCAGCAGCTTGCCCCTAGCGGGGGCGCGGGATACGCAGTATTTT. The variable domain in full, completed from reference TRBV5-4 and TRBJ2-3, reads ETGVTQSPTHLIKTRGQQVTLRCSSQSGHNTVSWYQQALGQGPQFIFQYYREEENGRGNFPPRFSGLQFPNYSSELNVNALELDDSALYLCASSLPLAGARDTQYFGPGTRLTVL.